These T cell receptor beta chains were read from a single sample in a study of T cell responses to AZD1222 COVID-19 vaccine. TCRdb's copy holds only in-frame clones and misses some; the assay was immunoSEQ multiplex PCR. The sample lists approximately 130,000 clones, about 93% occurring once. The source was peripheral blood, collected on day 0 of AZD1222 vaccination. The receptors were sampled from an adult in good health. CDR3s include the opening cysteine and the closing phenylalanine or tryptophan. The D gene is left open where the match is weak. Clone size appears in some rows only: once, few, many, or a class for an expanded clone.

clone_size,j_call,v_call,d_call,cdr3_aa,cdr3_nt
.,TRBJ2-7,TRBV6-5,TRBD2,CASSFTGSGGYEQYF,TGTGCCAGCAGTTTCACGGGTAGCGGGGGGTACGAGCAGTACTTC
.,TRBJ1-2,TRBV27,.,CASSLGQRGRSGYTF,TGTGCCAGCAGTTTAGGTCAGAGGGGAAGGAGTGGCTACACCTTC
.,TRBJ1-5,TRBV4-2,.,CASSQTDSNQPQHF,TGTGCCAGCAGCCAGACAGATAGCAATCAGCCCCAGCATTTT
once,TRBJ1-3,TRBV4-1,TRBD1,CASSLAATGYGNTIYF,TGCGCCAGCAGCCTTGCCGCGACAGGGTACGGAAACACCATATATTTT
few,TRBJ1-1,TRBV19,TRBD1,CASSMGTGEAFF,TGTGCCAGTAGTATGGGGACAGGTGAAGCTTTCTTT
.,TRBJ2-1,TRBV15,.,CATSSPGAFYNEQFF,TGTGCCACCAGCAGTCCGGGGGCCTTCTACAATGAGCAGTTCTTC
.,TRBJ1-4,TRBV11-2,.,CASSQARGPNEKLFF,TGTGCCAGCAGCCAGGCCCGGGGGCCGAATGAAAAACTGTTTTTT
.,TRBJ1-4,TRBV18,TRBD1,CATSGGEANEKLFF,TGTGCCACCTCAGGGGGCGAAGCTAATGAAAAACTGTTTTTT
.,TRBJ1-4,TRBV10-3,.,CATRGSVRGLFF,TGTGCCACCCGAGGGTCTGTCCGCGGACTGTTTTTT
once,TRBJ2-1,TRBV12-3/TRBV12-4,TRBD2,CASSPRSGGRQFF,TGTGCCAGCAGCCCGAGGAGCGGGGGTAGGCAGTTCTTC
.,TRBJ1-2,TRBV5-1,.,CASSEHRDGYTF,TGCGCCAGCAGCGAACACAGGGACGGCTACACCTTC
.,TRBJ1-5,TRBV30,.,CAWSLGHISNQPQHF,TGTGCCTGGAGCTTAGGACATATTAGCAATCAGCCCCAGCATTTT
once,TRBJ1-1,TRBV10-3,.,CAIRAGGMNTEAFF,TGTGCCATCAGAGCTGGGGGGATGAACACTGAAGCTTTCTTT
once,TRBJ2-7,TRBV3-1/TRBV3-2,.,CASSQEGNREQYF,TGTGCCAGCAGCCAAGAGGGAAACAGGGAGCAGTACTTC
.,TRBJ2-7,TRBV18,.,CASSRGALTYEQYF,TGTGCCAGCTCACGGGGGGCCCTTACCTACGAGCAGTACTTC
.,TRBJ1-4,TRBV6-5,TRBD1,CASSRTQGGLFF,TGTGCCAGCAGTCGAACCCAGGGGGGACTGTTTTTT